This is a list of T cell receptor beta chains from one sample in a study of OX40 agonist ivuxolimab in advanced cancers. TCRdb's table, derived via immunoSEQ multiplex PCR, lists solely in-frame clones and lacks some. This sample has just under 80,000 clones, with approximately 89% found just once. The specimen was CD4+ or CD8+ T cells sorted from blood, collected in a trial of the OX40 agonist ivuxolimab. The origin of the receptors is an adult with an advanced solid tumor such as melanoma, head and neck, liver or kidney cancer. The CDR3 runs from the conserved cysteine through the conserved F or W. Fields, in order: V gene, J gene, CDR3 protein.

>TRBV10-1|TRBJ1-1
CASSETPTLMNTEAFF
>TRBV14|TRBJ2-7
CASSQALDGTYEQYF
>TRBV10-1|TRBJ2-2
CASSDYNIPGQGTGELFF
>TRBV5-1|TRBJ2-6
CASSLGPTLTGANVLTF
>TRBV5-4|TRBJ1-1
CASSVQMDTEAFF
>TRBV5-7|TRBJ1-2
CASSWYSDGYTF
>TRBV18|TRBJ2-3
CASSPNTNTDTQYF
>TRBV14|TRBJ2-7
CASSQDRGTEDPLAYEQYF
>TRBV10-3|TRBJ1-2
CAISVTGTGGSYGYTF
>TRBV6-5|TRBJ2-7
CASSYRKDGAYEQYF
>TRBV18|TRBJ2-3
CASSPRQREVGTDTQYF
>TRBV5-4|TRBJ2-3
CASSRGLAGGDGTDTQYF
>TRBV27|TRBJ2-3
CASSFRDNPTSDTQYF
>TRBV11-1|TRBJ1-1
CASSLELGGTEAFF
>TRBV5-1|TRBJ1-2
CASSLERSYGYTF
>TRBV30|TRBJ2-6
CAWSLGTGANVLTF
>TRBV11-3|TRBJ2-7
CASSMTATSGNEQYF